This T cell receptor beta chain was sequenced in a study of T cells in Graves' hyperthyroidism and ophthalmopathy. J gave up 1 base and V 6 bases, and 14 bases lay outside the gene matches. The CDR3 extends over 17 amino acids. Germline V gene data show CDR1 as LNHDA and CDR2 as SQIVND (reference sequence). The CDR3 regions of TCR beta were amplified from RNA transcripts. A first-round RT-PCR of the TCR CDR3 used the HTBI primer set. TCRdb ran MiXCR on the multiplex PCR reads and lists one entry per CDR3 protein. The repertoire has 660,000 or so distinct CDR3 sequences, over 40% of them found once; the top ten carry about 7.2%.

This chain uses TRBV19 with TRBJ1-1; 7 bases match TRBD1. The receptor comes from an adult man with Graves' disease, either hyperthyroidism or ophthalmopathy (not recorded which). The sequenced sample was peripheral blood or thyroid tissue (not recorded which). The CDR3 loop reads CASRYRGDTPKNTEAFF. As DNA, the CDR3 is TGTGCCAGTAGGTACAGGGGCGACACACCCAAGAACACTGAAGCTTTCTTT.